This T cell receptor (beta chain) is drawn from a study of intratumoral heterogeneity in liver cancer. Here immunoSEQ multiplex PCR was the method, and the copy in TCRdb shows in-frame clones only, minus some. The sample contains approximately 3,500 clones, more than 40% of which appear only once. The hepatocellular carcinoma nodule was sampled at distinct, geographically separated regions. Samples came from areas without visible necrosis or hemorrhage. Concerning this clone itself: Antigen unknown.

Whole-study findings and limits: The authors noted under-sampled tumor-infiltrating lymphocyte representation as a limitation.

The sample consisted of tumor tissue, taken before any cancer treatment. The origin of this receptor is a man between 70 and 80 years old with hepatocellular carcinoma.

CDR3 loop: CASSQGGLAGTDTQYF. The CDR3 nucleotides read TGCGCCAGCAGCCAAGGTGGGCTAGCGGGCACAGATACGCAGTATTTT. The J gene is TRBJ2-3, the V gene TRBV4-3, with 7 bases lining up with TRBD2. The germline gives CDR1 LGHNA, CDR2 YSLEER. This CDR3 is 16 amino acids long. Unmatched junction bases numbered 5, after V lost 1 base and J lost 1 base.